This T cell receptor (beta chain) stems from a study of cytomegalovirus exposure and HLA in healthy donors. Findings and caveats of the study: A later analysis linked a missense variant in DCLRE1C to the trimming of TCR beta V and J genes. Presence/absence analyses assumed roughly uniform sequencing depth across donors. Overall, under 200 TCR beta chains were annotated as cytomegalovirus-associated.

As regards this clone: Antigen: not known.

Use of 60 Vbeta and 13 Jbeta primers characterized the PCR. Only in-frame clones appear in the TCRdb table, and some are missing; sequencing was by immunoSEQ multiplex PCR. The table has about 82,000 clones, 55% to 65% seen once. This TCR derives from a middle-aged woman in good health and CMV-seropositive. The sequenced sample was PBMCs.

CDR3 amino acids: CASSPAGLNYNEQFF. The CDR3 DNA sequence: TGTGCCAGCAGCCCGGCGGGGCTCAATTACAATGAGCAGTTCTTC. This sequence joins TRBV5-4 and TRBJ2-1, with D possibly being TRBD2 (6 bases). Germline V CDR1 and CDR2: SGHNT, YYREEE (reference sequence). Trimming shortened V by 4 bases and J by 4 bases, and 15 bases separated the two germline ends. The CDR3 spans 15 residues.